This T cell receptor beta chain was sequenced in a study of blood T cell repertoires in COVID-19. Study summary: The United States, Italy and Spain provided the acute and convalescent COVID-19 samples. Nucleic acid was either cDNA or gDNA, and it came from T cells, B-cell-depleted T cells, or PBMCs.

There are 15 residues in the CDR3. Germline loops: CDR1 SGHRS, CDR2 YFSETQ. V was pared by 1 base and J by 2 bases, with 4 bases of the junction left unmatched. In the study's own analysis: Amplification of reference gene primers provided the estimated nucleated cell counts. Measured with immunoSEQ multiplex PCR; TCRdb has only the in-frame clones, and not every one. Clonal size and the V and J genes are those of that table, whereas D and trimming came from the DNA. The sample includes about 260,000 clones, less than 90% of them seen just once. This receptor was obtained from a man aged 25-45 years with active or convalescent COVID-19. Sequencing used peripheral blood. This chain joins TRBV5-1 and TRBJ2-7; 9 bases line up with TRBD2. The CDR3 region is CASSLLSGGPYEQYF. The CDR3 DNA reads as TGCGCCAGCAGCTTGCTTAGCGGGGGCCCCTACGAGCAGTACTTC.